The sequence of this TCR beta chain was determined in a study of cytomegalovirus exposure and HLA in healthy donors. Looked up from germline, CDR1 is MNHNS and CDR2 is SASEGT. The CDR3 totals 14 residues. Trimming took 5 bases from V and 1 from J, leaving 8 bases between them. Primers included in the PCR were 60 Vbeta and 13 Jbeta primers. Sequencing used immunoSEQ multiplex PCR; TCRdb keeps in-frame clones, though not all of them. The profile shows approximately 69,000 clones, about 66% of them singletons. Sequencing input: PBMCs. The rearrangement joins TRBV6-1 to TRBJ2-2, with D possibly TRBD2 on 6 matching bases. The clonotype originates from a man in his forties in good health and CMV-seropositive. CDR3 in amino acids: CASSTSRNTGELFF. Here the CDR3 DNA reads TGTGCCAGCAGTACTAGCAGGAACACCGGGGAGCTGTTTTTT.